This T cell receptor (beta chain) is from a study of blood T cell repertoires in COVID-19. Trimming pared 5 bases from V and 3 bases from J, leaving 8 bases between. This CDR3 comprises 13 residues. CDR1 is MDHEN, CDR2 SYDVKM, per germline. This table comes from immunoSEQ multiplex PCR, and its TCRdb copy is limited to in-frame clones, with some not included. The sample holds around 330,000 clones; approximately 88% are singletons and the top ten take approximately 4.7%. Categorization into cohorts depended on clinical history that participants reported. The genes are TRBV28 and TRBJ2-1; D uncertain. This TCR was sampled from a man between 60 and 75 years old who had recovered from COVID-19. Sequenced sample: PBMCs or T cells enriched from blood (not recorded which). CDR3 loop: CASSPPSYNEQFF. For the CDR3, the DNA is TGTGCCAGCAGTCCCCCCAGCTACAATGAGCAGTTCTTC.